This TCR beta chain was recorded in a study of synovial regulatory T cells in juvenile arthritis. Findings and limits, study-wide: Blood Treg cells that were inflammation-associated showed lower TCR diversity than other blood Treg cells. Synovial Treg CDR3 sequences overlapped more with iaTregs than other circulating Tregs.

The CDR3 is made up of 13 amino acids. Only the protein is on record. Germline loops: CDR1 MDHEN, CDR2 SYDVKM. Sequenced by immunoSEQ multiplex PCR; TCRdb stores in-frame clones only, minus some. In total, the table holds over 650 clones. The iaTreg subset was defined as HLA-DR+ Treg cells. Patients were aged median about 12 years with disease lasting median approximately 7 years. This clone is called large (0.1 to 1%) based on its frequency. Its matching antigen is unknown. The chain employs TRBV28 and TRBJ2-5; the D gene TCRdb calls, TRBD1, cannot be checked with no DNA. The receptor was isolated from a donor between 2 and 35 years old with juvenile idiopathic arthritis. The sequencing input was Treg cells from blood. Subset in this sample: HLA-DR+ inflammation-associated blood Treg cells. The CDR3 loop is CASSLGSQETQYF.